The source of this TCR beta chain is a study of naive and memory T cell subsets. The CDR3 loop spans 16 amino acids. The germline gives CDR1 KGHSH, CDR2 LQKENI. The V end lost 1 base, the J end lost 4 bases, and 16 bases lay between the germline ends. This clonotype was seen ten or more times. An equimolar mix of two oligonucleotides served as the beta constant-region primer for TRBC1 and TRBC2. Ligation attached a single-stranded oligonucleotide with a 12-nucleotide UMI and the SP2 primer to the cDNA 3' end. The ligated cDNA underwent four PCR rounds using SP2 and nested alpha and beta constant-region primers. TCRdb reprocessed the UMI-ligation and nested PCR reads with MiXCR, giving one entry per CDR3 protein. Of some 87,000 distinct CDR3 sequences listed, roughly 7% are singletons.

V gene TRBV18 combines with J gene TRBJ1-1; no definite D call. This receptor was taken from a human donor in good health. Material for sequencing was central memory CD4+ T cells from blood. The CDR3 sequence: CASSPRLPDSGTEAFF. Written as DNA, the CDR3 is TGTGCCAGCTCACCACGTCTCCCCGATTCGGGCACTGAAGCTTTCTTT.